This T cell receptor (beta chain) was sequenced in a study of blood T cell repertoires in COVID-19. CDR1 and CDR2 (germline): LGHNA, YNFKEQ. CDR3 length: 15 amino acids. V was cut by 2 bases and J by 5 bases, with 13 bases left in between. The repertoire was sequenced with immunoSEQ multiplex PCR; TCRdb's copy has only in-frame clones and lacks some. The sample lists over 85,000 clones; approximately 82% were seen once. V and J are TRBV4-2 and TRBJ1-5, with D possibly matching TRBD1 (6 bases). The specimen sequenced was peripheral blood. This TCR came from a woman aged 80 or over with acute or convalescent COVID-19. The CDR3 DNA reads as TGTGCCAGCAGCCAACTTGGACAGTCGGATCAGCCCCAGCATTTT. Residues: CASSQLGQSDQPQHF.